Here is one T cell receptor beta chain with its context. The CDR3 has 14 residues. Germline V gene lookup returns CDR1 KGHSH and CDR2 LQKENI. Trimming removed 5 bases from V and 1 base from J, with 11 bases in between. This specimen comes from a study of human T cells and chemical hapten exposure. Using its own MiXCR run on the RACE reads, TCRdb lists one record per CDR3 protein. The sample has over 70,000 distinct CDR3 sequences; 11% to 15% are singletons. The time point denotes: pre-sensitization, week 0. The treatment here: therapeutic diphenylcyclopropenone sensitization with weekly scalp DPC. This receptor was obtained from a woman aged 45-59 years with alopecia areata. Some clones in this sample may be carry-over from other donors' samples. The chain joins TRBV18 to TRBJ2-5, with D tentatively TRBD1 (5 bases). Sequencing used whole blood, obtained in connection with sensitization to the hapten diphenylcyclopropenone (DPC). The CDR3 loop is CASSMKTVQETQYF. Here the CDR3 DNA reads TGTGCCAGCTCAATGAAGACAGTCCAAGAGACCCAGTACTTC.